This T cell receptor beta chain originates from a study of CD4 T cells in relation to SARS-CoV-2 and coronaviruses. Produced via immunoSEQ multiplex PCR; TCRdb's table is partial and in-frame only. The sample lists about 20,000 clones, 55% to 75% occurring once. Before the COVID-19 pandemic, during about 2011-2019, CD4+ T cells were taken from unexposed donors. After ten to eleven days of culture, CD4+ T cells were isolated. Cells permitting, SARS-CoV-2 S/N and four cold-coronavirus spikes were tested on unexposed-donor CD4+ T cells. PBMCs were plated at 1.5 million to 2.5 million per well in IL-2-containing medium. About this clone: Its matching antigen is unknown.

CDR1 and CDR2 (germline): SQVTM, ANQGSEA. V dropped 6 bases and J dropped 5 bases, with 10 bases sitting between them. The CDR3 extends over 12 amino acids. The specimen sequenced was CD4+ T cells from PBMCs, cultured in vitro. The chain links TRBV29-1 to TRBJ2-2; D gene unclear. The receptor was derived from a human donor in good health. CDR3 loop: CSVPMRTGELFF. For the CDR3, the DNA is TGCAGCGTACCAATGAGGACCGGGGAGCTGTTTTTT.